This T cell receptor beta chain was captured in a study of T-cell memory formation after mild COVID-19 (dated by TCRdb to 2020 to 2022). Notes on the research overall: TCR sequence clusters from the two donors were largely donor specific. Two young, previously healthy adult volunteers, one female and one male, were included in the cohort. In a couple of donors, T-cell clones that expanded and contracted after mild COVID-19 were tracked by sequencing TCRalpha and TCRbeta repertoires over time.

Results the study describes overall, beyond this receptor: Contracting CD4+ clones appeared mostly in the CM and EM memory subsets, whereas CD8+ clones were enriched in EMRA. Clones that contracted from day 15 to 85 showed balanced CD4/CD8 phenotypes, whereas a second wave of clones that expanded from day 15 to 37 leaned towards CD4+. The second-wave clones that peaked on day 37 were not confirmed to be SARS-CoV-2 specific. Only a couple of mild cases were covered in the study, and larger cohorts including severe cases with pre-infection samples were considered necessary. Some responding clones were found in pre-infection memory, which suggests that pre-existing cross-reactive memory T cells took part in the SARS-CoV-2 response.

TCRdb lists the instrument as Illumina NovaSeq 6000. TCRalpha and TCRbeta cDNA libraries were constructed by 5'RACE with constant-segment primers, with sample barcodes and unique molecular identifiers being introduced. Trizol reagent was used to extract RNA from every sample. The libraries were amplified in two PCR steps, and the second step added a second sample barcode and Illumina TruSeq adapters. The libraries were sequenced on an Illumina NovaSeq using 2 x 150 bp paired-end reads. The authors' pipeline ran thus. Demultiplexing of reads and collapsing into UMI-guided consensus sequences were performed with migec v1.2.7. Using mixcr v2.1.11, UMI consensuses were aligned to TRA and TRB V and J templates and then assembled into clonotypes. A clonotype was counted as expanded or contracted only when both edgeR and NoisET called the clonotype significant, with the noise models trained on biological replicates. For edgeR calls, a false discovery rate-adjusted p below 0.01 and a log2 fold-change threshold of 1 were applied. As an exploratory analysis of dynamics, max-normalized trajectories of the 1000 most abundant clonotypes were examined by PCA with hierarchical clustering. Separately sequenced CD4+ and CD8+ repertoires were used to assign a CD4 or CD8 phenotype to each responding clone. TCRdb passed the public sequencing reads through fastp at Q25 and MiXCR, retaining productive beta sequences. Every entry covers one CDR3 protein and lists the most common genes and DNA from its rows. The authors' filters were not applied to this entry. This sample lists around 440,000 distinct CDR3 sequences; 15% to 20% were detected once. The top ten hold roughly an eighth of the sample.

Ficoll-Paque density gradient centrifugation was the method used to isolate PBMCs. This clonotype has more than one count but fewer than ten. What this receptor recognizes is not known. No base quality values were provided; no much bigger clone lies one nucleotide off. Reading from cysteine to phenylalanine, the CDR3 counts 16 amino acids. Only CDR3 DNA remains: 48 bases, in frame from the first base. According to the germline V gene, CDR1 reads SGHRS and CDR2 reads YFSETQ. The V end loses 0 bases and the J end loses 2 bases, and a stretch of 13 bases separates them. In this chain, TRBV5-1 is recombined with TRBJ2-3; a tentative D call is TRBD1 (5 bases match). The receptor's source is an adult woman who had mild COVID-19 (a few samples of this study predate the infection). The sample titles of this study are shuffled in the database, so cell type and time point are left out; the donor was told from shared clones. The material sequenced was PBMCs or a T cell subset sorted from them (not recorded which). Here is the DNA: TGCGCCAGCAGCTTGGAGTGGGGCCGCCCCACAGATACGCAGTATTTT. Translated, this is CASSLEWGRPTDTQYF. The CDR3, completed at both ends by the reference TRBV5-1 and TRBJ2-3 genes, gives the full variable domain KAGVTQTPRYLIKTRGQQVTLSCSPISGHRSVSWYQQTPGQGLQFLFEYFSETQRNKGNFPGRFSGRQFSNSRSEMNVSTLELGDSALYLCASSLEWGRPTDTQYFGPGTRLTVL.